Detailed here is one T cell receptor beta chain. The germline CDR1 and CDR2 sequences are SGHVS and FNYEAQ. Trimming took 2 bases from V and 4 from J, leaving 12 bases between them. CDR3 length equals 15 residues. The method was immunoSEQ multiplex PCR; TCRdb's version includes in-frame clones alone and lacks a portion of them. The top ten clones hold about 0.6% of a sample with more than 150,000 clones, around 87% of them seen once. This entry comes from a study of blood T cell repertoires in COVID-19. On the study more broadly: The analysed material was cDNA or gDNA that came from T cells, B-cell-depleted T cells, or PBMCs.

This TCR came from a man aged 55 to 70 with COVID-19, enrolled during active disease. This chain links TRBV7-6 with TRBJ1-5, with D uncertain. Sample: peripheral blood. CDR3 amino acids: CASSLSPGQNQPQHF. DNA of the CDR3: TGTGCCAGCAGCTTAAGTCCAGGCCAAAATCAGCCCCAGCATTTT. The full variable domain, its missing parts supplied by reference TRBV7-6 and TRBJ1-5, is GAGVSQSPRYKVTKRGQDVALRCDPISGHVSLYWYRQALGQGPEFLTYFNYEAQQDKSGLPNDRFSAERPEGSISTLTIQRTEQRDSAMYRCASSLSPGQNQPQHFGDGTRLSIL.